This T cell receptor (beta chain) appears in the sequencing data of a study of breast tumors, draining lymph nodes, adjacent tissues (dated by TCRdb to 2015 to 2016). Notes on the research overall: The study compared TCR beta repertoires across tumor, adjacent nontumor tissue and axillary lymph nodes from breast cancer patients. In human breast cancer, the study set out to evaluate how tumor, surrounding tissue and draining lymph node repertoires relate to one another and whether T cells may move between these sites. Study-wide findings and limitations: Tumor T-cell repertoires showed less diversity than lymph node repertoires and more diversity than nontumor tissue repertoires, and tumor T-cell repertoires showed preferential V and J gene usage. A scenario in which most tumor T cells derive from the lymph node and then expand within tumor tissue was judged to be consistent with the data. The similarity between tumor and nontumor tissue repertoires was significantly greater in luminal-like breast cancer than in basal-like breast cancer. The study presented the conclusion that tumor T cells originate in lymph nodes as consistent with a hypothesis, not as something directly demonstrated.

This clonotype was recorded at least ten times. The specificity of this receptor is unknown. Base qualities are missing; no much larger clone stands one base away. TCRdb shows the sequencer as Illumina HiSeq 2000. Multiplex PCR amplification was used to build the TCR beta chain libraries. High-throughput sequencing was used to analyze the amplified TCR beta chain products. TCRdb trimmed public reads at Q25 via fastp, called clones via MiXCR and kept in-frame beta chains. Identical CDR3 protein sequences are pooled into one entry, listed with their most common genes and DNA. This sample has about 270,000 distinct CDR3 sequences in its table, and 30% of those were observed once. The ten most abundant clones make up approximately 1% of the sample. The CDR3 spans 16 residues, from the cysteine through the phenylalanine. Only the CDR3 DNA stays, 48 bases, in frame from base 1. The germline V gene specifies MNHEY as CDR1 and SVGEGT as CDR2. At the junction V is shortened by 0 bases and J by 4 bases, with 15 bases in between.

The lymph node samples were taken from the axillary draining lymph nodes of breast cancer patients. The sequence derives from a female donor with breast cancer. Some clones in this sample may be carry-over from other donors' samples. The sequence is built from TRBV6-2 or TRBV6-3 and TRBJ1-2, with the D gene call left open. Source material: axillary lymph node tissue. The CDR3 in this case is CASSYSTGKEVYGYTF. DNA sequence: TGTGCCAGCAGTTACTCGACCGGGAAGGAGGTCTATGGCTACACCTTC.